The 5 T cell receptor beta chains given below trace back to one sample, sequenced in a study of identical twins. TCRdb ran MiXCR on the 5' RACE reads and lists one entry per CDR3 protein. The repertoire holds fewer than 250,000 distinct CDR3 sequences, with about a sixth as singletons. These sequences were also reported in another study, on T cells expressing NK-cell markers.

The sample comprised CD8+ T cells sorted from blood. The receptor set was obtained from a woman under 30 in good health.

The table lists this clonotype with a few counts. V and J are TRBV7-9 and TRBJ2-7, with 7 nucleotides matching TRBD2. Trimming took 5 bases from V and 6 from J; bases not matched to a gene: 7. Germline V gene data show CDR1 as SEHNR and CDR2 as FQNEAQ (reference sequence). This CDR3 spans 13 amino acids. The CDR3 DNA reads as TGTGCCAGCAGCACCTCGCGGGAGTTCGAGCAGTACTTC. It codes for CASSTSREFEQYF.

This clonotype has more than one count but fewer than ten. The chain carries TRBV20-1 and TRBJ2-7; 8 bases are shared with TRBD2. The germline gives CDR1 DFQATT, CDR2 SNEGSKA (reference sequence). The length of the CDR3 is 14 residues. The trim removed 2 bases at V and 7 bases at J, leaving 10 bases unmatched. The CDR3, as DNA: TGCAGTGCTAGAATCCGGACTAGCAGAGGGGAGCAGTACTTC. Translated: CSARIRTSRGEQYF.

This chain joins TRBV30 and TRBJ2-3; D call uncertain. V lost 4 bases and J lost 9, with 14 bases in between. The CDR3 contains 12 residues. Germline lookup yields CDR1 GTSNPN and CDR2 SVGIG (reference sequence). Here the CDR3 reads CAWTAYDETQYF. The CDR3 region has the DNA TGTGCCTGGACGGCCTACGACGAGACGCAGTATTTT.

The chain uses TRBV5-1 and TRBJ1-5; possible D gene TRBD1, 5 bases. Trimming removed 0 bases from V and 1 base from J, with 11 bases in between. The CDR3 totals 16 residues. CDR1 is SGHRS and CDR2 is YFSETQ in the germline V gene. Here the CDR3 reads CASSLAGGGSNQPQHF. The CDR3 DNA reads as TGCGCCAGCAGCTTGGCCGGGGGAGGCAGCAATCAGCCCCAGCATTTT. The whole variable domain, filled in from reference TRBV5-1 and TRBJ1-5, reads KAGVTQTPRYLIKTRGQQVTLSCSPISGHRSVSWYQQTPGQGLQFLFEYFSETQRNKGNFPGRFSGRQFSNSRSEMNVSTLELGDSALYLCASSLAGGGSNQPQHFGDGTRLSIL.

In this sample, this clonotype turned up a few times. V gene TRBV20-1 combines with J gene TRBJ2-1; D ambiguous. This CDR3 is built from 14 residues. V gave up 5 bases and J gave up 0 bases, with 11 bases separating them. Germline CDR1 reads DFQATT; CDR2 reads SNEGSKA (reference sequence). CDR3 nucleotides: TGCAGTGCTGGGAAAGGTGGCTCCTACAATGAGCAGTTCTTC. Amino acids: CSAGKGGSYNEQFF.